The clone carrying this T cell receptor beta chain has just a few counts. Source study methods: Amplification of reference gene primers was used by the study to estimate nucleated cell counts. The repertoire was sequenced with immunoSEQ multiplex PCR; TCRdb's copy has only in-frame clones and lacks some. V, J and clone size derive from that table, while D and trimming were established from the DNA sequence. In the table there are roughly 400,000 clones, about 86% of which are singletons. The CDR3 totals 12 residues. The V gene's germline CDR1 is SQVTM and CDR2 ANQGSEA. Trimming pared 7 bases from V and 0 bases from J, leaving 9 bases between. The data stem from a study of blood T cell repertoires in COVID-19. As for the study in general: Sources were T cells, B-cell-depleted T cells, or PBMCs; the material itself was cDNA or gDNA.

V and J are TRBV29-1 and TRBJ1-2; D not resolved. This receptor was taken from a woman aged 50 to 65 who had recovered from COVID-19. Material: PBMCs or T cells enriched from blood (not recorded which). The CDR3 bases are TGCAGCGCGGGAGAGGCTAACTATGGCTACACCTTC. Its translation: CSAGEANYGYTF.